The 27 T cell receptor beta chains reported below all come from one sample, sequenced in a study of T cells after yellow fever vaccination. TCRdb reanalysed the 5' RACE reads using MiXCR and keeps one entry per CDR3 protein. Of 250,000 or so distinct CDR3 sequences in the sample, 3.6% were seen once. The starting material was PBMCs, obtained 15 days after the yellow fever booster vaccination. Receptor source: a man between 18 and 35 years old who received the YFV17D yellow fever vaccine.

This clonotype was counted many times. V usage is TRBV12-3 or TRBV12-4 and J usage is TRBJ1-1; TRBD1 might be the D (6 bases). The CDR3 has 15 residues. The ends were cut back, 4 bases at V and 1 base at J, with 13 bases in the middle. The CDR3 DNA reads as TGTGCCAGCAGTTCGGTTAAACAGGGGAACACTGAAGCTTTCTTT. This encodes CASSSVKQGNTEAFF.

Ten or more counts support this clonotype. The chain recombines TRBV27 with TRBJ2-1, with D uncertain. The CDR3 contains 14 residues. V was clipped by 8 bases and J by 3 bases, with 14 bases between them. Germline-derived CDR1 and CDR2 are MNHEY and SMNVEV (reference sequence). The CDR3 loop is CASATPPFYNEQFF. In DNA, the CDR3 is TGTGCCAGCGCAACCCCCCCTTTCTACAATGAGCAGTTCTTC.

This clonotype has a count of ten or more. V usage is TRBV2 and J usage is TRBJ2-7, with no clear D. Germline V lookup: CDR1 SNHLY, CDR2 FYNNEI. The CDR3 totals 11 residues. Trimming took 8 bases from V and 2 from J, leaving 7 bases between them. CDR3 sequence: CASGPPYEQYV. CDR3 in DNA: TGTGCCAGCGGCCCCCCCTACGAGCAGTACGTC.

This clonotype was recorded many times. The chain joins TRBV5-6 to TRBJ2-2, with 9 positions matching TRBD1. V lost 0 bases and J lost 7; bases outside the gene matches: 1. Germline CDR1 is SGHDT and CDR2 is YYEEEE. This CDR3 contains 14 residues. The CDR3 DNA follows: TGTGCCAGCAGCTTGGGGGACAGGGACGGGGAGCTGTTTTTT. Protein product: CASSLGDRDGELFF.

This clonotype was found many times. This chain connects TRBV6-5 to TRBJ1-2, with TRBD1 matching over 7 bases. Looked up from germline, CDR1 is MNHEY and CDR2 is SVGAGI. The ends lost 2 bases at V and 5 bases at J; junction bases unmatched: 5. The CDR3 runs to 14 residues. The CDR3 reads CASSYTGQTYGYTF. The DNA of the CDR3 is TGTGCCAGCAGTTACACGGGACAGACTTATGGCTACACCTTC.

This chain uses TRBV24-1 with TRBJ1-1; TRBD1 might be the D (6 bases). The germline CDR1 and CDR2 sequences are KGHDR and SFDVKD. This CDR3 is built from 14 residues. V lost 7 bases and J lost 5, with 16 bases in between. The CDR3 region is CATSGSGGRTEAFF. Written as DNA, the CDR3 is TGTGCCACCAGCGGTTCTGGGGGGCGAACTGAAGCTTTCTTT.

This clonotype was recorded at least ten times. The genes are TRBV7-2 and TRBJ1-2, with D unclear. Germline CDR1 and CDR2: SGHTA and FQGNSA. The CDR3 consists of 13 residues. Trimming took 3 bases from V and 0 from J, leaving 5 bases between them. The CDR3 sequence is CASSFPANYGYTF. The DNA of the CDR3 is TGTGCCAGCAGCTTTCCAGCTAACTATGGCTACACCTTC.

In this sample, this clonotype turned up many times. The CDR3 coding sequence is TGTGCCAGCAGCTACGGGGACAGCTCCTACAATGAGCAGTTCTTC. Its protein is CASSYGDSSYNEQFF. The gene calls are TRBV7-6 and TRBJ2-1; 7 bases align to TRBD1. Unmatched junction bases numbered 3, after V lost 4 bases and J lost 0 bases. Germline V gene lookup returns CDR1 SGHVS and CDR2 FNYEAQ. This CDR3 is built from 15 residues. Looking up the rest from reference TRBV7-6 and TRBJ2-1 gives the full variable domain: GAGVSQSPRYKVTKRGQDVALRCDPISGHVSLYWYRQALGQGPEFLTYFNYEAQQDKSGLPNDRFSAERPEGSISTLTIQRTEQRDSAMYRCASSYGDSSYNEQFFGPGTRLTVL.

This clonotype appeared many times. The CDR3 region is CASSPRTGNEKLFF. DNA for the CDR3: TGCGCCAGCAGCCCCCGGACAGGGAATGAAAAACTGTTTTTT. V usage is TRBV5-1 and J usage is TRBJ1-4; 8 bases map to TRBD1. V trimming: 4 bases; J trimming: 5 bases; junction bases outside the gene matches: 4. This CDR3 has 14 residues. Per germline, CDR1 SGHRS and CDR2 YFSETQ.

This clonotype was recorded many times. The V call is TRBV12-3 or TRBV12-4, the J call TRBJ2-3, with a possible D match to TRBD1 (5 bases). This CDR3 has 12 residues. Trimming took off 6 bases at V and 5 bases at J, with 9 bases between the two ends. For the CDR3, the DNA is TGTGCCAGCAGGACAGTGGGAGATACGCAGTATTTT. Translating gives CASRTVGDTQYF.

This clonotype showed up many times. The V call is TRBV7-2, the J call TRBJ1-1; a possible D gene is TRBD1 (5 bases). Germline loops: CDR1 SGHTA, CDR2 FQGNSA. Trimming stripped 5 bases from V and 2 bases from J, with 12 bases between. This CDR3 has 14 residues. The CDR3 protein is CASSPQGANTEAFF. The CDR3 DNA reads as TGTGCCAGCAGCCCTCAGGGAGCCAACACTGAAGCTTTCTTT.

The sample holds many counts of this clonotype. V usage is TRBV7-2 and J usage is TRBJ2-4, with TRBD1 identical over 10 bases. The CDR3 is 19 amino acids. V was pared by 4 bases and J by 0 bases, with 12 bases of the junction left unmatched. Germline-derived CDR1 and CDR2 are SGHTA and FQGNSA. The DNA of the CDR3 is TGTGCCAGCAGCTCGACAGGGGGCCCGAGCGTAATAGCCAAAAACATTCAGTACTTC. Its translation is CASSSTGGPSVIAKNIQYF.

This clonotype occurred many times. The chain uses TRBV7-2 and TRBJ2-5; D may match TRBD1 or TRBD2 (5 bases each). The germline gives CDR1 SGHTA, CDR2 FQGNSA. Trimming stripped 5 bases from V and 4 bases from J, with 14 bases between. CDR3 length: 14 residues. This CDR3 reads CASSKARAGETQYF. The CDR3 DNA follows: TGTGCCAGCAGCAAAGCCAGGGCGGGAGAGACCCAGTACTTC.

This clonotype has ten or more counts. The chain carries TRBV7-8 and TRBJ1-6; TRBD1 agrees at 9 bases. The CDR3 length is 16 residues. Trimming removed 1 base from V and 6 bases from J; junction bases left unmatched: 4. Germline CDR1 is SGHVS and CDR2 is FQNEAQ. CDR3 in amino acids: CASSLGGTGFNSPLHF. The CDR3 nucleotides read TGTGCCAGCAGCTTAGGCGGGACAGGGTTTAATTCACCCCTCCACTTT.

This clonotype came up many times. The V call is TRBV12-3 or TRBV12-4, the J call TRBJ1-2; D is unresolved. The CDR3 is made up of 13 amino acids. Trimming cost V 7 bases and J 4 bases, with 13 bases left between them. The CDR3 bases are TGTGCCAGCACCGTTAGACCGGGCTATGGCTACACCTTC. As protein: CASTVRPGYGYTF.

This clonotype has at least ten counts. This chain joins TRBV21-1 and TRBJ1-3; the table gives TRBD1 as D, unverified against the DNA. TRBV21-1 is classified as a pseudogene. This CDR3 comprises 17 residues. The CDR3 loop reads CASSNGSQGDSGNTIYF. The CDR3 DNA reads TGTGCCAGCAGCAATGGATCACAGGGGGACTCTGGAAACACCATATATTTT.

This clonotype has a count of ten or more. The V and J genes are TRBV6-2 or TRBV6-3 and TRBJ1-4; tentatively, D is TRBD1 (6 bases). Germline CDR1 MNHEY, CDR2 SVGEGT. CDR3 length equals 14 residues. V shed 6 bases and J shed 8 bases, with 16 bases lying between them. The DNA of the CDR3 is TGTGCCAGCAGCGGACAGCTCAGAAGCGAAAAACTGTTTTTT. Its translation is CASSGQLRSEKLFF.

This clonotype was seen ten or more times. The genes are TRBV12-3 or TRBV12-4 and TRBJ1-5; D remains unclear. Trimming stripped 3 bases from V and 6 bases from J, with 3 bases between. This CDR3 region has 11 residues. CDR3 sequence: CASSFGQPQHF. The CDR3 nucleotides read TGTGCCAGCAGTTTCGGTCAGCCCCAGCATTTT.

V is TRBV27 and J is TRBJ1-6; D is ambiguous. Germline V lookup: CDR1 MNHEY, CDR2 SMNVEV (reference sequence). The CDR3 contains 11 residues. The V end lost 4 bases, the J end lost 8 bases, and 3 bases lay between the germline ends. In DNA form, the CDR3 reads TGTGCCAGCAGTTGGCATTCACCCCTCCACTTT. This codes for CASSWHSPLHF.

This clonotype was picked up many times. The V gene is TRBV9, the J gene TRBJ2-3; D is undetermined. CDR3 size: 13 residues. Germline V gene data show CDR1 as SGDLS and CDR2 as YYNGEE. V was clipped by 3 bases and J by 4 bases, with 9 bases between them. The DNA for the CDR3 is TGTGCCAGCAGCGGACAACAAGCAGATACGCAGTATTTT. Protein product: CASSGQQADTQYF. Drawing the rest from reference TRBV9 and TRBJ2-3, the complete variable domain is DSGVTQTPKHLITATGQRVTLRCSPRSGDLSVYWYQQSLDQGLQFLIQYYNGEERAKGNILERFSAQQFPDLHSELNLSSLELGDSALYFCASSGQQADTQYFGPGTRLTVL.

This clonotype was seen at least ten times. This sequence joins TRBV7-9 and TRBJ1-2, with no clear D. Per germline, CDR1 SEHNR and CDR2 FQNEAQ (reference sequence). V lost 5 bases, J lost 1 base, and 8 bases lay in between. There are 13 residues in the CDR3. CDR3 sequence: CASSIWVNYGYTF. As DNA, the CDR3 is TGTGCCAGCAGCATTTGGGTTAACTATGGCTACACCTTC.

The table lists this clonotype with many counts. The V and J genes are TRBV19 and TRBJ2-5, with 8 positions matching TRBD1. The trim removed 5 bases at V and 4 bases at J, leaving 9 bases unmatched. The germline V gene has CDR1 LNHDA and CDR2 SQIVND (reference sequence). This CDR3 contains 15 residues. CDR3 DNA: TGTGCCAGTAGTTCAGGACAGGGTATCGGAGAGACCCAGTACTTC. Translating it yields CASSSGQGIGETQYF.

This clonotype was detected many times. The chain is built from TRBV7-2 and TRBJ2-4; D might be TRBD2 (7 bases). This CDR3 has 14 residues. Germline-derived CDR1 and CDR2 are SGHTA and FQGNSA. V was pared by 0 bases and J by 8 bases, with 11 bases between. Here the CDR3 reads CASSLARGADIQYF. CDR3 bases: TGTGCCAGCAGCTTAGCACGGGGGGCTGACATTCAGTACTTC.

This clonotype was observed a handful of times. The J gene is TRBJ1-2, the V gene TRBV5-1, with 8 bases that match TRBD1. This CDR3 is built from 14 residues. V shed 0 bases, J shed 6 bases, and the junction held 4 bases outside the gene matches. The germline V gene encodes CDR1 SGHRS and CDR2 YFSETQ. In DNA form, the CDR3 reads TGCGCCAGCAGCTTGGGACAGGGGAGCGATGGCTACACCTTC. Its protein is CASSLGQGSDGYTF.

Ten or more counts support this clonotype. The gene calls are TRBV20-1 and TRBJ2-1, with 9 bases matching TRBD2. The CDR3 is 14 amino acids. The germline V gene has CDR1 DFQATT and CDR2 SNEGSKA (reference sequence). With V trimmed by 3 bases and J by 9 bases, 9 bases remained unmatched. The CDR3 here is CSASRGGAVGEQFF. The DNA for the CDR3 is TGCAGTGCTAGTCGCGGGGGGGCCGTGGGTGAGCAGTTCTTC.

This clonotype was counted many times. This sequence joins TRBV7-9 and TRBJ2-3; 9 nucleotides agree with TRBD2. The germline gives CDR1 SEHNR, CDR2 FQNEAQ (reference sequence). Trimming cost V 5 bases and J 0 bases; bases outside gene matches: 3. CDR3 length: 15 amino acids. CDR3 in DNA: TGTGCCAGCAGCATTAGCGGGGGAAGCACAGATACGCAGTATTTT. Its protein is CASSISGGSTDTQYF.

This clonotype was observed many times. This chain joins TRBV5-1 and TRBJ1-4, with D maybe TRBD1 (6 bases). V gave up 3 bases and J gave up 5 bases, with 20 bases separating them. The germline gives CDR1 SGHRS, CDR2 YFSETQ. CDR3 size: 17 residues. The DNA for the CDR3 is TGCGCCAGCAGCTCACCCGGACAGCCCGGGGAGAATGAAAAACTGTTTTTT. Its protein is CASSSPGQPGENEKLFF.